This passage covers 31 T cell receptor beta chains from one sample sequenced in a study of blood T cell repertoires in COVID-19. Produced via immunoSEQ multiplex PCR; TCRdb's table is partial and in-frame only. The sample lists about 670,000 clones, about 87% occurring once. Sequenced input: peripheral blood. Receptors originate from a woman aged 18-35 years with acute or convalescent COVID-19.

This clone showed up just once. The chain uses TRBV10-2 and TRBJ2-2; no definite D call. Germline CDR1 reads WSHSY; CDR2 reads SAAADI. Trimming cost V 11 bases and J 3 bases, with 13 bases left between them. The CDR3 loop spans 13 amino acids. The CDR3 region is CAALVPHTGELFF. The CDR3 DNA follows: TGCGCCGCACTCGTTCCTCACACCGGGGAGCTGTTTTTT.

The V gene is TRBV28, the J gene TRBJ1-1; no clear D. This CDR3 is 13 amino acids long. Trimming took off 6 bases at V and 0 bases at J, with 8 bases between the two ends. The germline gives CDR1 MDHEN, CDR2 SYDVKM. This CDR3 reads CASRPHMNTEAFF. In nucleotides, the CDR3 is TGTGCCAGCAGGCCACATATGAACACTGAAGCTTTCTTT.

The genes are TRBV5-1 and TRBJ2-7, with D hard to call. V shed 2 bases and J shed 0 bases, with 9 bases lying between them. The V gene's germline CDR1 is SGHRS and CDR2 YFSETQ. The CDR3 runs to 14 residues. This CDR3 is CASSLDHSSYEQYF. CDR3 sequence (DNA): TGCGCCAGCAGCTTAGATCACAGCTCCTACGAGCAGTACTTC.

The V gene is TRBV6-5, the J gene TRBJ2-7; TRBD2 aligns across 8 bases. After removal of 10 bases from V and 7 bases from J, the junction contained 3 bases not matched to a gene. This CDR3 has 10 residues. The V gene's germline CDR1 is MNHEY and CDR2 SVGAGI. CDR3 region: CATRGGEQYF. For the CDR3, the DNA is TGTGCCACCCGGGGGGGGGAGCAGTACTTC.

V usage is TRBV14 and J usage is TRBJ1-3; D is possibly TRBD1 (6 bases). CDR1 is SGHDN and CDR2 is FVKESK in the germline V gene. Between the trimmed V and J ends, which lost 8 bases and 0 bases, there was a span of 14 bases. The CDR3 spans 15 residues. The CDR3, as DNA: TGTGCCAGCGCAACAGACAGGTTCTCTGGAAACACCATATATTTT. Encoded protein: CASATDRFSGNTIYF.

J is TRBJ2-6 and V is TRBV18; 8 bases match TRBD1. Trimming at V came to 4 bases and at J to 4 bases, leaving 3 bases not matched to a gene. Germline V CDR1 and CDR2: KGHSH, LQKENI. The CDR3 runs 15 residues. CDR3 amino acids: CASSRGTGGANVLTF. CDR3 DNA sequence: TGTGCCAGCTCACGGGGGACAGGAGGGGCCAACGTCCTGACTTTC.

The chain recombines TRBV29-1 with TRBJ2-1; the match to TRBD2 covers 9 bases. Germline lookup yields CDR1 SQVTM and CDR2 ANQGSEA. This CDR3 has 14 residues. With 3 bases clipped from V and 5 bases from J, the junction kept 5 bases outside the gene matches. CDR3 in amino acids: CSVEGLAIHNEQFF. The CDR3 bases are TGCAGCGTTGAGGGACTAGCTATCCACAATGAGCAGTTCTTC.

The V gene is TRBV18, the J gene TRBJ1-4, with D perhaps matching TRBD1 (6 bases). Trimming stripped 5 bases from V and 0 bases from J, with 13 bases between. Germline V gene lookup returns CDR1 KGHSH and CDR2 LQKENI. The CDR3 has 16 amino acids. CDR3 sequence (DNA): TGTGCCAGCTCATCCGGACAGATTGCAACTAATGAAAAACTGTTTTTT. It encodes CASSSGQIATNEKLFF.

This rearrangement joins TRBV6-6 to TRBJ2-3, with 10 bases aligning to TRBD2. The germline V gene has CDR1 MNHNY and CDR2 SVGAGI (reference sequence). V shed 5 bases, J shed 2 bases, and the junction held 7 bases outside the gene matches. CDR3 length: 16 amino acids. CDR3 sequence reads: CASSNLAGENTDTQYF. For the CDR3, the DNA is TGTGCCAGCAGTAACCTAGCGGGGGAGAACACAGATACGCAGTATTTT.

This clone was seen once. The gene calls are TRBV28 and TRBJ1-2; unclear D gene. V shed 5 bases and J shed 4 bases, with 11 bases lying between them. The germline V gene has CDR1 MDHEN and CDR2 SYDVKM. CDR3 length: 13 residues. This CDR3 reads CASSPGSIYGYTF. CDR3 sequence (DNA): TGTGCCAGCAGTCCCGGGAGTATCTATGGCTACACCTTC.

CDR3 amino acids: CAWGGQGSPQPQHF. CDR3 sequence (DNA): TGTGCCTGGGGGGGACAGGGGTCTCCCCAGCCCCAGCATTTT. This rearrangement joins TRBV30 to TRBJ1-5; the match to TRBD1 covers 10 bases. After removal of 5 bases from V and 7 bases from J, the junction contained 8 bases not matched to a gene. This CDR3 has 14 amino acids. CDR1 GTSNPN and CDR2 SVGIG come from the germline V gene (reference sequence).

The chain has TRBV9 and TRBJ2-3, with 12 bases fitting TRBD2. This CDR3 has 16 residues. The germline gives CDR1 SGDLS, CDR2 YYNGEE. Trimming took 0 bases from V and 4 from J; bases not matched to a gene: 3. This CDR3 reads CASSVASGGAADTQYF. CDR3 DNA: TGTGCCAGCAGCGTAGCTAGCGGGGGGGCGGCAGATACGCAGTATTTT.

This sequence joins TRBV11-2 and TRBJ1-1; D is undetermined. V was pared by 3 bases and J by 0 bases, with 5 bases between. There are 13 residues in the CDR3. Germline V gene data show CDR1 as SGHAT and CDR2 as FQNNGV. This chain's CDR3 is CASSLSLNTEAFF. The CDR3 bases are TGTGCCAGCAGCTTGTCCTTGAACACTGAAGCTTTCTTT.

A single count supports this clone. The rearrangement links TRBV11-2 to TRBJ1-1; a possible D gene is TRBD1 (5 bases). CDR1 SGHAT and CDR2 FQNNGV come from the germline V gene. The V gene lost 1 base and the J gene lost 5 bases, with 11 bases spanning the gap. There are 14 residues in the CDR3. Here the CDR3 reads CASSLVVGGTEAFF. The CDR3 DNA sequence: TGTGCCAGCAGCTTAGTTGTGGGGGGGACTGAAGCTTTCTTT.

The gene calls are TRBV6-1 and TRBJ1-1, with 7 bases identical to TRBD1. V shed 4 bases and J 6 bases; nucleotides not matched to a gene: 14. This CDR3 is built from 16 residues. Germline V gene sequence: CDR1 MNHNS, CDR2 SASEGT. The CDR3 DNA reads TGTGCCAGCAGTGGTGCCGGGACAGTAGGGAGACCTGAAGCTTTCTTT. This gives the protein CASSGAGTVGRPEAFF.

The chain combines TRBV10-3 with TRBJ1-2; the D gene is possibly TRBD1 (6 bases). V gave up 11 bases and J gave up 1 base, with 17 bases separating them. The CDR3 spans 14 residues. CDR1 is ENHRY, CDR2 SYGVKD, per germline. CDR3 residues: CAVGSGGLNYGYTF. The CDR3, as DNA: TGTGCCGTTGGGAGCGGGGGCCTTAACTATGGCTACACCTTC.

The chain joins TRBV2 to TRBJ2-7; the D gene is possibly TRBD1 (5 bases). CDR3 size: 16 residues. Trimming stripped 1 base from V and 1 base from J, with 14 bases between. The germline V gene has CDR1 SNHLY and CDR2 FYNNEI. CDR3 DNA sequence: TGTGCCAGCAGTGAAGTTTCAGGGATCTTATCCTACGAGCAGTACTTC. Translated, it gives CASSEVSGILSYEQYF.

This chain uses TRBV4-3 with TRBJ1-4; weak D call: TRBD1 (5 bases). The CDR3 runs to 13 residues. Germline CDR1 reads LGHNA; CDR2 reads YSLEER. The V and J ends lost 5 bases and 8 bases respectively, with 12 bases between them. Here the CDR3 reads CASSTQAGEKLFF. The CDR3 DNA follows: TGCGCCAGCAGCACACAGGCCGGAGAAAAACTGTTTTTT.

In this sample, this clone turned up a few times. The chain joins TRBV4-2 to TRBJ1-1; a weak D match, TRBD1 (6 bases). Trimming took 4 bases from V and 2 from J, leaving 14 bases between them. The CDR3 totals 15 residues. The germline V gene encodes CDR1 LGHNA and CDR2 YNFKEQ. Here the CDR3 reads CASSPEPGVNTEAFF. The CDR3 DNA follows: TGTGCCAGCAGCCCCGAGCCAGGGGTAAACACTGAAGCTTTCTTT.

This rearrangement joins TRBV12-3 or TRBV12-4 to TRBJ1-2; tentatively, D is TRBD1 (5 bases). The CDR3 is made up of 12 amino acids. The V end was cut by 4 bases, the J end by 8 bases, with 11 bases between. The CDR3 region is CASSSRALGYTF. CDR3 sequence (DNA): TGTGCCAGCAGTTCCAGGGCGTTGGGCTACACCTTC.

The V call is TRBV19, the J call TRBJ2-3, with 7 bases identical to TRBD2. CDR3 length: 15 residues. Germline CDR1 is LNHDA and CDR2 is SQIVND (reference sequence). J lost 5 bases, V lost 10 bases, and 15 bases had no gene match. The CDR3 here is CATRGGWLEVDTQYF. DNA for the CDR3: TGTGCCACTCGCGGGGGATGGCTAGAGGTAGATACGCAGTATTTT.

The rearrangement joins TRBV9 to TRBJ1-1, with unresolved D. Deletions cut 4 bases from V and 0 bases from J, with 19 bases between. The CDR3 contains 17 residues. From germline, CDR1 is SGDLS and CDR2 YYNGEE. The CDR3, as DNA: TGTGCCAGCAGCACTCACAGAGGGAGACTCGTGAACACTGAAGCTTTCTTT. It yields the protein CASSTHRGRLVNTEAFF.

The chain employs TRBV19 and TRBJ1-3; 8 bases align to TRBD1. The V gene's germline CDR1 is LNHDA and CDR2 SQIVND (reference sequence). There are 14 residues in the CDR3. Trimming cost V 11 bases and J 0 bases; bases outside gene matches: 6. The CDR3 sequence is CACRQGSSGNTIYF. CDR3 sequence (DNA): TGTGCCTGCCGACAGGGGTCCTCTGGAAACACCATATATTTT. Together with reference TRBV19 and TRBJ1-3, the CDR3 gives the full variable domain: DGGITQSPKYLFRKEGQNVTLSCEQNLNHDAMYWYRQDPGQGLRLIYYSQIVNDFQKGDIAEGYSVSREKKESFPLTVTSAQKNPTAFYLCACRQGSSGNTIYFGEGSWLTVV.

The chain couples TRBV4-1 to TRBJ2-2, with D possibly TRBD2 on 5 matching bases. V lost 7 bases and J 5 bases, leaving 17 bases between the germline ends. The CDR3 spans 15 residues. Per the germline V gene, CDR1 is MGHRA and CDR2 is YSYEKL. CDR3 amino acids: CASTLTDSETGELFF. The CDR3 DNA reads TGCGCCAGCACCTTAACGGACTCAGAAACCGGGGAGCTGTTTTTT.

This chain uses TRBV18 with TRBJ1-5; D is unclear. Per the germline V gene, CDR1 is KGHSH and CDR2 is LQKENI. V lost 2 bases, J lost 6 bases, and 14 bases lay in between. CDR3 length: 15 amino acids. CDR3: CASSPASGVGQPQHF. As DNA, the CDR3 is TGTGCCAGCTCACCAGCCTCCGGGGTAGGTCAGCCCCAGCATTTT.

The rearrangement uses TRBV30 and TRBJ2-5; 10 bases agree with TRBD1. V dropped 3 bases and J dropped 5; count of bases not matched to a gene: 12. This CDR3 spans 16 amino acids. CDR1 and CDR2 from the germline V gene are GTSNPN and SVGIG (reference sequence). Written as DNA, the CDR3 is TGTGCCTGGAGGGGACCGGGACAGGGGCATAGGGAGACCCAGTACTTC. Encoded protein: CAWRGPGQGHRETQYF.

The chain links TRBV4-1 to TRBJ2-7; weak D call: TRBD1 (6 bases). This CDR3 region has 9 residues. Germline CDR1 and CDR2: MGHRA and YSYEKL. CDR3 amino acids: CARTDEQYF. CDR3 DNA: TGCGCGAGGACAGACGAGCAGTACTTC.

The chain combines TRBV25-1 with TRBJ2-7; 9 bases agree with TRBD2. The V gene end was trimmed by 6 bases and the J gene end by 2 bases; junction bases not matched to a gene: 5. Germline CDR1 MGHDK, CDR2 SYGVNS. The CDR3 loop spans 14 amino acids. The CDR3 DNA reads TGTGCCAGCAGGGTTAGCGGGGGCCCCTACGAGCAGTACTTC. It is translated as CASRVSGGPYEQYF.

The chain employs TRBV5-5 and TRBJ2-7, with 8 bases fitting TRBD1. Germline values: CDR1 SGHKS, CDR2 YYEKEE (reference sequence). This CDR3 spans 15 amino acids. The J segment lost 5 bases and the V segment lost 1 base, leaving 8 bases of the junction unmatched. The CDR3 nucleotides are TGTGCCAGCAGCTTGTCAGGGGGCGTTTACAACGAGCAGTACTTC. Protein product: CASSLSGGVYNEQYF.

This chain joins TRBV29-1 and TRBJ2-1; 7 nucleotides match TRBD1. Germline V gene sequence: CDR1 SQVTM, CDR2 ANQGSEA. With 5 bases clipped from V and 0 bases from J, the junction kept 7 bases outside the gene matches. The CDR3 contains 15 residues. CDR3 in amino acids: CSVQRTGVSYNEQFF. The CDR3, as DNA: TGCAGCGTTCAAAGAACAGGGGTCTCCTACAATGAGCAGTTCTTC.

This chain joins TRBV7-8 and TRBJ2-7; 11 bases are a match to TRBD1. Germline V gene lookup returns CDR1 SGHVS and CDR2 FQNEAQ. V lost 3 bases and J lost 3; bases outside the gene matches: 4. The CDR3 sequence is 15 residues long. In DNA, the CDR3 is TGTGCCAGCAGCTTTGGGGGGACAGGGGGCTACGAGCAGTACTTC. Amino acid sequence: CASSFGGTGGYEQYF.